This is a list of T cell receptor beta chains from one sample in a study of T cell repertoires in ileal Crohn's disease. Some clones are missing from TCRdb's copy, which holds only in-frame ones; the method was immunoSEQ multiplex PCR. Of 9,500 to 13,000 clones in the sample, under 80% were seen once. What was sequenced was ileal tissue. The origin of the receptors is an adult with Crohn's disease. Both conserved end residues are part of each CDR3. A D gene is named only where the DNA matches it firmly. Clone size appears in some rows only: once, few, many, or a class for an expanded clone.

V gene	D gene	clone size	J gene	CDR3 DNA	CDR3 protein
TRBV13	-	-	TRBJ2-2	TGTGCCAGCAGCGGTCGGGACTGGAACACCGGGGAGCTGTTTTTT	CASSGRDWNTGELFF
TRBV9	-	once	TRBJ1-3	TGTGCCAGCAGCGCGATAAGAGGCTCTGGAAACACCATATATTTT	CASSAIRGSGNTIYF
TRBV6-5	TRBD1	-	TRBJ2-7	TGTGCCAGCAATCGACAGGGCACCTACGAGCAGTACTTC	CASNRQGTYEQYF
TRBV5-4	TRBD2	-	TRBJ2-2	TGTGCCAGCAGCTGGACTAGCGGATACACCGGGGAGCTGTTTTTT	CASSWTSGYTGELFF
TRBV5-8	TRBD1	-	TRBJ1-5	TGTGCCAGCAGCAAAAGACAGGGGGCCGGGCAGCCCCAGCATTTT	CASSKRQGAGQPQHF
TRBV6-5	-	-	TRBJ1-4	TGTGCCAGCAGGGCCCTCAGGATCACTAATGAAAAACTGTTTTTT	CASRALRITNEKLFF
TRBV5-1	-	-	TRBJ2-7	TGCGCCAGCAGCCGTACAGGGCCCGAGCAGTACTTC	CASSRTGPEQYF
TRBV13	TRBD1	-	TRBJ2-7	TGTGCCAGCACCGACAGGGCTACCTACGAGCAGTACTTC	CASTDRATYEQYF
TRBV28	-	-	TRBJ2-1	TGTGCCAGTACCCCAGTAGGGAGCTCCTACAATGAGCAGTTCTTC	CASTPVGSSYNEQFF
TRBV7-2	-	-	TRBJ2-7	TGTGCCAGCAGCTCGGCCTACGAGCAGTACTTC	CASSSAYEQYF
TRBV11-2	-	-	TRBJ1-6	TGTGCCAGCAGCCTCAGGGGTAAAGAGTCACCCCTCCACTTT	CASSLRGKESPLHF
TRBV7-2	TRBD1	-	TRBJ1-2	TGTGCCAGCAGCAACCCCGTGACAGGGTATCTCTATGGCTACACCTTC	CASSNPVTGYLYGYTF
TRBV19	-	-	TRBJ1-1	TGTGCCAGTAGTGTTTCGCAGGAAAATCGAAACACTGAAGCTTTCTTT	CASSVSQENRNTEAFF
TRBV9	TRBD1	-	TRBJ2-7	TGTGCCAGCAGCCTTCGGACAGGGGATACCTACGAGCAGTACTTC	CASSLRTGDTYEQYF
TRBV18	-	-	TRBJ2-3	TGTGCCAGCTCACCACCATTGGAGGATACGCAGTATTTT	CASSPPLEDTQYF
TRBV11-3	-	-	TRBJ2-2	TGTGCCAGCAGCTTACGGGAGAGCTGGGGGGAGCTGTTTTTT	CASSLRESWGELFF
TRBV4-2	TRBD2	few	TRBJ2-5	TGTGCCAGCAGCCGACTAGCGGGTTACCAAGAGACCCAGTACTTC	CASSRLAGYQETQYF
TRBV30	TRBD2	-	TRBJ2-1	TGTGCCTGGACCAAAGCGGGGGGTTCCTACAATGAGCAGTTCTTC	CAWTKAGGSYNEQFF
TRBV9	-	few	TRBJ2-3	TGTGCCAGCAGCGTAGGAGGCGGGACGATCACAGATACGCAGTATTTT	CASSVGGGTITDTQYF
TRBV29-1	TRBD2	-	TRBJ2-7	TGCAGCGTTGGTCCTAGCGGGGGGATCGACGAGCAGTACTTC	CSVGPSGGIDEQYF
TRBV5-1	TRBD1	-	TRBJ2-1	TGCGCCAGCAGCTTGGGTGGGACAGGGGCCTACAATGAGCAGTTCTTC	CASSLGGTGAYNEQFF
TRBV5-1	-	few	TRBJ2-7	TGCGCCAGCAGCTTGGACGGGTCCTCGCTCGACGAGCAGTACTTC	CASSLDGSSLDEQYF
TRBV6-6	TRBD1	once	TRBJ2-7	TGTGCCAGCAGTTCAGGGACAGACTACTACGAGCAGTACTTC	CASSSGTDYYEQYF
TRBV19	TRBD2	-	TRBJ2-7	TGTGCCAGTAGTGCCAGGGCGGGAGGTATCAACGAGCAGTACTTC	CASSARAGGINEQYF
TRBV5-1	-	-	TRBJ2-2	TGCGCCAGCAGCTTGTCGGAGGGCGGGAACACCGGGGAGCTGTTTTTT	CASSLSEGGNTGELFF
TRBV29-1	-	-	TRBJ1-1	TGCAGCGTCACATCAGGGGCTCTGGGCACTGAAGCTTTCTTT	CSVTSGALGTEAFF
TRBV27	-	few	TRBJ2-3	TGTGCCAGCAGTTTTGCTAGCAGCAGCACAGATACGCAGTATTTT	CASSFASSSTDTQYF